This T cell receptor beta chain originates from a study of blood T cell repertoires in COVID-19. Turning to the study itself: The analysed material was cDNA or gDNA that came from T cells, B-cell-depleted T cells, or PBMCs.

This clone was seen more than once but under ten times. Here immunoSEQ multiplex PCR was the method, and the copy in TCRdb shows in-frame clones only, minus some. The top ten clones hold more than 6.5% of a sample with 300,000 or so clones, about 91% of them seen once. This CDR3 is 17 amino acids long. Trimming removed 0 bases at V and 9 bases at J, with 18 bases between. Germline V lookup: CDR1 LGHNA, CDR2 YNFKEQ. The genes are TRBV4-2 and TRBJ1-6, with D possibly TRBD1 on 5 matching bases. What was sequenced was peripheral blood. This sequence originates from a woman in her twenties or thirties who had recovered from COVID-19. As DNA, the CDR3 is TGTGCCAGCAGCCAAGACTTCCGCTTGGCCCAGGGTTCACCCCTCCACTTT. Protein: CASSQDFRLAQGSPLHF.